This TCR beta chain was sequenced in a study of cytomegalovirus exposure and HLA in healthy donors. Primers included in the PCR were 60 Vbeta and 13 Jbeta primers. Measured with immunoSEQ multiplex PCR; TCRdb has only the in-frame clones, and not every one. The sample contains about 150,000 clones, approximately 80% of which appear only once. Study-level points and caveats: Later analysis found that TCR beta chains associated with HLA were more clonally expanded than other, equally common chains. Several top significant clusters appeared, in a later analysis, to be linked to common viral pathogens. Because they were indistinguishable, some V segments, including TRBV6-2 and TRBV6-3, were excluded.

Points on this clone: The target antigen is unknown.

Germline values: CDR1 SGHDT, CDR2 YYEEEE. Trimming shortened V by 3 bases and J by 4 bases, and 11 bases separated the two germline ends. The CDR3 totals 14 residues. The specimen sequenced was PBMCs. V and J are TRBV5-6 and TRBJ1-3; maybe TRBD1 (6 bases). The TCR sequence derives from a woman in her 40s in good health and CMV-seronegative. The CDR3 loop is CASSSGEPGNTIYF. Here the CDR3 DNA reads TGTGCCAGCAGCTCAGGGGAGCCCGGAAACACCATATATTTT.